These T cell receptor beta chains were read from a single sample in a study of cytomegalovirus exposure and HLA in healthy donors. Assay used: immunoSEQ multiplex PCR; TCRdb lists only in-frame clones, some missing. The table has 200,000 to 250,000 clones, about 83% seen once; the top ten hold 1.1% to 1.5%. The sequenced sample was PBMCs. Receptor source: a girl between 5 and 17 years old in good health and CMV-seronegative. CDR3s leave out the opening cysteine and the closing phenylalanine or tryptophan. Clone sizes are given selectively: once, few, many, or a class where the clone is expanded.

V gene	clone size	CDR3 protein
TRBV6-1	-	ASSDPTSGSGEQY
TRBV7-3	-	ASSLNGDRGYGYT
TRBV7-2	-	ASSLGQVMGAF
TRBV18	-	ASSRDRAEKLF
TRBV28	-	ASSLSGRPTKQY
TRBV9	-	ASSHSLAGGASYNEQF
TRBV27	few	ASSLGGREAF
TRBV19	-	ASRGGGKETQY
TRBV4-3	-	ASSQEYGVNSYEQY
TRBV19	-	ASTGGGTSIPTYYEQY
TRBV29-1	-	SVRDSGKYGYT
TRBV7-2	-	ASSFAGETF
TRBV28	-	ASSPLLGREIKPLH
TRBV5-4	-	ASSRTGQETQY
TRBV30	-	AWSTQGETQY
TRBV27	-	ASRLGGNQY
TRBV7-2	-	ASSYGRGSYGYT
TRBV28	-	ATGPYNSPLH
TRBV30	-	AWGTGQDVDEQY
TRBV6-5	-	ASSPLALQRAEAF
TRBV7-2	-	ASSSQRLPGQGMDTQY
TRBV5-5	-	ASSFTPGQGTQPQH
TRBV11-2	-	ASSYTTGGDEQY
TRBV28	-	ASSLSSRRTVANEQF
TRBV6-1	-	ASASAGAKNIQY
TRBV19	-	ASKDRDRAIQPQH
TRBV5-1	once	ASSAAEGIGKLF
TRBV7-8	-	ASSLNRDSSYEQY
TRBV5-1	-	ASSSGSSSYNEQF
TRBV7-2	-	ASSAHRTPNEKLF
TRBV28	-	ASSLQGAPNTEAF
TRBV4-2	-	ASSQDRASGGTDTQY
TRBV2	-	ASSGRTSGTYNEQF
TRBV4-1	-	ASSQGFPPWVRSTDTQY
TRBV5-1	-	ASSPGQNYGYT
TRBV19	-	ASSLRQGGTEAF